This T cell receptor (beta chain) appears in the sequencing data of a study of blood T cell repertoires in COVID-19. Study details: The origin of the acute and convalescent COVID-19 samples was the United States, Italy and Spain. T cells, B-cell-depleted T cells, or PBMCs provided the cDNA or gDNA that served as material.

V dropped 4 bases and J dropped 4 bases, with 16 bases sitting between them. CDR1 LGHDT and CDR2 YNNKEL come from the germline V gene (reference sequence). CDR3 length: 15 residues. This table comes from immunoSEQ multiplex PCR, and its TCRdb copy is limited to in-frame clones, with some not included. Seen here are under 200,000 clones, about 93% observed once, and the top ten hold 0.5% to 0.6%. Sequencing used peripheral blood. This TCR was recovered from a man aged 45 to 65 with acute or convalescent COVID-19. This sequence joins TRBV3-1 (or the pseudogene TRBV3-2) and TRBJ1-1, with a tentative D call TRBD1 (6 bases). CDR3 nucleotide sequence: TGTGCCAGCAGCCTCCGGGGGGCGGGAGGCACTGAAGCTTTCTTT. It yields the protein CASSLRGAGGTEAFF.